Listed below are T cell receptor beta chains from one sample, sequenced in a study of spatial heterogeneity in lung cancer. TCRdb re-called the 5' RACE reads with MiXCR, one entry per CDR3 protein. The sample lists about 3,000 distinct CDR3 sequences; 15% to 20% were seen once. Sequencing used lung tumor tissue, obtained at surgery. The source is a male donor with early-stage non-small cell lung cancer. Each CDR3 is given with its conserved first and last residue. A D gene is named only where the DNA matches it firmly. Expanded clones are given a class, and other clones once, few, many or no size at all.

CASSYTLENNQPQHF TGTGCCAGCAGTTACACCCTAGAGAACAATCAGCCCCAGCATTTT TRBJ1-5 few TRBV6-2/TRBV6-3 .
CASSYNRVSYTF TGTGCCAGCAGTTACAACAGGGTGAGCTACACCTTC TRBJ1-2 large TRBV6-5 .
CASSSVDRGKHQPQHF TGTGCCAGCAGTTCCGTCGACAGGGGTAAGCATCAGCCCCAGCATTTT TRBJ1-5 medium-sized TRBV28 TRBD1
CASSTFSGSENTGELFF TGTGCCAGCAGCACGTTTAGCGGGAGTGAGAACACCGGGGAGCTGTTTTTT TRBJ2-2 medium-sized TRBV11-3 TRBD2
CASSGGLDISYEQYF TGTGCCAGCAGCGGGGGACTAGACATCTCCTACGAGCAGTACTTC TRBJ2-7 many TRBV5-4 TRBD2
CASSLGQGGANVLTF TGTGCCAGCAGCTTAGGACAGGGTGGGGCCAACGTCCTGACTTTC TRBJ2-6 medium-sized TRBV13 .
CASSLTGIQTYEQYF TGTGCCAGCAGCTTAACCGGGATACAAACTTACGAGCAGTACTTC TRBJ2-7 many TRBV7-2 .
CASSIAAEQYF TGCGCCAGCAGTATAGCAGCTGAGCAGTACTTC TRBJ2-7 medium-sized TRBV10-2 .
CASRSGSVGYTF TGTGCCAGCAGATCTGGGTCGGTTGGCTACACCTTC TRBJ1-2 medium-sized TRBV28 .
CASSSGQGAFETQYF TGCGCCAGCAGCTCGGGACAGGGGGCGTTCGAGACCCAGTACTTC TRBJ2-5 large TRBV5-1 TRBD1
CSASLTQAPTWDTQYF TGCAGTGCTAGTCTTACGCAGGCACCAACCTGGGATACGCAGTATTTT TRBJ2-3 medium-sized TRBV20-1 .
CASSLGLATYEQYF TGTGCCAGCAGCTTGGGACTAGCGACCTACGAGCAGTACTTC TRBJ2-7 . TRBV7-2 TRBD2
CASSWAGVNQPQHF TGTGCCAGCAGCTGGGCAGGAGTAAATCAGCCCCAGCATTTT TRBJ1-5 few TRBV7-9 .
CASSYEASSGEQYF TGCGCCAGCAGCTACGAGGCCAGCTCGGGGGAGCAGTACTTC TRBJ2-7 . TRBV5-1 .
CASSSRGHGAYEQYF TGTGCCAGCAGCTCGAGGGGACACGGAGCCTACGAGCAGTACTTC TRBJ2-7 medium-sized TRBV5-6 .
CASTSRGDTQYF TGTGCCAGCACCTCCCGGGGGGATACGCAGTATTTT TRBJ2-3 many TRBV7-9 .
CSARTFSGELFF TGCAGTGCCCGGACCTTCTCGGGGGAGCTGTTTTTT TRBJ2-2 medium-sized TRBV20-1 .
CASSPTPGGQNGNTIYF TGCGCCAGCAGCCCCACCCCAGGGGGACAGAATGGAAACACCATATATTTT TRBJ1-3 few TRBV4-3 TRBD1
CASRWGRGSRELFF TGTGCCAGCAGATGGGGACGGGGGAGCAGGGAGCTGTTTTTT TRBJ2-2 . TRBV7-2 .
CASSFRSGDEQFF TGTGCCAGCAGCTTTCGGTCCGGAGATGAGCAGTTCTTC TRBJ2-1 few TRBV7-2 .